This TCR beta chain was identified during a study of T cell responses to AZD1222 COVID-19 vaccine. Clones were read by immunoSEQ multiplex PCR, and TCRdb kept only the in-frame ones, dropping some. The sample comprises about 73,000 clones, roughly 88% of which are singletons, and about a fifth rests with the top ten. The J segment lost 6 bases and the V segment lost 0 bases, leaving 5 bases of the junction unmatched. The V gene's germline CDR1 is SGHDT and CDR2 YYEEEE. The CDR3 is 15 amino acids. Turning to this clone: Its antigen is not known.

Study observations and caveats: Spike regions recognized by vaccine-associated CD4 TCRs spanned the protein, led by 160-218 and 743-854. Breadth and depth of Spike-specific TCRs rose after two AZD1222 doses. Most donors were white British, females outnumbered males, and clonal diversity was possibly underestimated.

The specimen was peripheral blood, collected on day 0 of AZD1222 vaccination. V and J are TRBV5-6 and TRBJ1-4; 7 bases agree with TRBD1. The receptor's source is an adult in good health. The DNA for the CDR3 is TGTGCCAGCAGCTTGGCCGGGACAGCCCATGAAAAACTGTTTTTT. This translates into CASSLAGTAHEKLFF.